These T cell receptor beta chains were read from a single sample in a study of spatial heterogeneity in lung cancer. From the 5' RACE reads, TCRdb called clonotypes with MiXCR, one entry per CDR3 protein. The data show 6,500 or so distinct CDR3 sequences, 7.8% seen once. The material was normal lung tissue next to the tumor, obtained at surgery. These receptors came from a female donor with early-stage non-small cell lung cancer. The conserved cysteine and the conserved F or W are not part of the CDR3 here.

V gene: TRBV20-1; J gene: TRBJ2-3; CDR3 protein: SASQQGLADTQY
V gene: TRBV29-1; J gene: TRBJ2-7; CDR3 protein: SVEAQSYEQY
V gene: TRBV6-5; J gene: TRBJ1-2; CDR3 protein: ASGPYSPYT
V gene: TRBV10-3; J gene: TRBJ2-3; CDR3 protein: ATGTTDTQY
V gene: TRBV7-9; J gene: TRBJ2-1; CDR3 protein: ASSFAGSYNEQF
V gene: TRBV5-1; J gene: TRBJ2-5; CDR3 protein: ASSLAGGLETQY
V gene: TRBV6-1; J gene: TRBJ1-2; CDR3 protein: ASKIVRDRVNNYGYT
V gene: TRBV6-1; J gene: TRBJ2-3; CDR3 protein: ASSRGLAAYTQY
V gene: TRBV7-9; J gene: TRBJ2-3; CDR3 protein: ASSPNTDTQY
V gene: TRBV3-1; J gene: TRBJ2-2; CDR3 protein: ASSQFPPSGANTGELF
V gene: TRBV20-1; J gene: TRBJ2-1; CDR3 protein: SARVPRTSGGRREQF
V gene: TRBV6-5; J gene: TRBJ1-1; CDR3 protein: ASSYTLGQGEAF
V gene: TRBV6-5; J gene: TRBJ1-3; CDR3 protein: ASTRAAGNTIY